The rows below give T cell receptor beta chains drawn from one sample of a study of T-cell reconstitution after alpha-beta-depleted transplantation in children. TCRdb reprocessed the PCR reads via MiXCR and lists one record per CDR3 protein. This sample carries over 150,000 distinct CDR3 sequences, around 6.8% of them seen once, and the ten largest clones take 3% to 3.5%. The sample in question was PBMCs from the stem cell graft donor, obtained from the stem cell graft. These TCRs come from a human donor who donated a stem cell graft to a child with Wiskott-Aldrich syndrome. Both conserved end residues are part of each CDR3. D genes are given only for firm matches. Clone size, where shown, is once, few, many, or a class for clones that have expanded.

D,J,size,V,DNA,CDR3
.,TRBJ2-7,few,TRBV12-3/TRBV12-4,TGTGCCAGCAGTTTACCTTCCAGGACTGCATCCTACGAGCAGTACTTC,CASSLPSRTASYEQYF
TRBD1,TRBJ2-2,few,TRBV6-5,TGTGCCAGCAGTTACAGAAGACAGGGGGCGAACACCGGGGAGCTGTTTTTT,CASSYRRQGANTGELFF
.,TRBJ2-7,many,TRBV20-1,TGCAGTGCAGCCAGTGCCTCCTACGAGCAGTACTTC,CSAASASYEQYF
TRBD2,TRBJ2-1,many,TRBV10-1,TGCGCCAGCAGTGGGGATCTAGCGGAGTCCCATAAGTTCTTC,CASSGDLAESHKFF
.,TRBJ2-5,few,TRBV15,TGTGCCACCAGCGAAGGGGAAGAGACCCAGTACTTC,CATSEGEETQYF
TRBD1,TRBJ1-3,many,TRBV12-3/TRBV12-4,TGTGCCAGCAGCCTGACAGGGTGGAACACCATATATTTT,CASSLTGWNTIYF
.,TRBJ1-1,many,TRBV12-3/TRBV12-4,TGTGCCAGCAGTTTAGCGATGAACACTGAAGCTTTCTTT,CASSLAMNTEAFF
.,TRBJ1-5,.,TRBV9,TGTGCCAGCAGCCGAGCGGACGATTATCAGCCCCAGCATTTT,CASSRADDYQPQHF
TRBD2,TRBJ2-1,many,TRBV6-1,TGTGCCAGCACCGCAGGGCTAGCGGGATATGAGCAGTTCTTC,CASTAGLAGYEQFF
.,TRBJ1-1,many,TRBV12-3/TRBV12-4,TGTGCCAGCAGTTTAAACGGGATCGCTGAAGCTTTCTTT,CASSLNGIAEAFF
.,TRBJ2-1,.,TRBV7-6,TGTGCCAGCAGCTCGAGTCCAGGATCTAGGAGTGAGCAGTTCTTC,CASSSSPGSRSEQFF
.,TRBJ2-1,many,TRBV12-3/TRBV12-4,TGTGCCAGCCGACACTATGTGAATGAGCAGTTCTTC,CASRHYVNEQFF
TRBD2,TRBJ2-1,few,TRBV27,TGTGCCAGCAGTTCCCCCGCTAGCGGGAGGGCCCATGAGCAGTTCTTC,CASSSPASGRAHEQFF
.,TRBJ2-7,many,TRBV20-1,TGCAGTGCTAGAGATCCTAGGGGGAGAGGCCTCGAGCAGTACTTC,CSARDPRGRGLEQYF
TRBD2,TRBJ2-3,.,TRBV7-9,TGTGCCAGCAGCTTTGGACTAGCGGGTATCACAGATACGCAGTATTTT,CASSFGLAGITDTQYF
.,TRBJ1-6,many,TRBV7-2,TGTGCCAGCAGATCTTACAGGCCCAATTCACCCCTCCACTTT,CASRSYRPNSPLHF
TRBD1,TRBJ2-3,few,TRBV18,TGTGCCAGCTCACCACCTGAACAGGGGGTTCTCTCGCAGTATTTT,CASSPPEQGVLSQYF
TRBD1,TRBJ2-7,few,TRBV6-5,TGTGCCAGCAGAAGAGGACAGGTATCCACCGAGCAGTACTTC,CASRRGQVSTEQYF
.,TRBJ1-2,many,TRBV12-3/TRBV12-4,TGTGCCAGCAGTTTTGCGGGGAGAGGCTACACCTTC,CASSFAGRGYTF
TRBD2,TRBJ2-2,few,TRBV7-9,TGTGCCAGCAGCCCGGAGACTAGCGGGTGGACCGGGGAGCTGTTTTTT,CASSPETSGWTGELFF
.,TRBJ2-3,.,TRBV27,TGTGCCAGCAGTCCCCTATCGGTGCCGACAGATACGCAGTATTTT,CASSPLSVPTDTQYF
.,TRBJ2-5,many,TRBV6-6,TGTGCCAGCACCCAACTCGGCGGGCGGACCCAGTACTTC,CASTQLGGRTQYF
.,TRBJ1-2,many,TRBV6-5,TGTGCCAGCAGTTACATCCGCAGGGGCTCCCTGGGTTATGGCTACACCTTC,CASSYIRRGSLGYGYTF
TRBD1,TRBJ2-7,few,TRBV3-1,TGTGCCAGCAGCCGCCTCCCGACAGGGGACGAGCAGTACTTC,CASSRLPTGDEQYF
TRBD1,TRBJ2-5,many,TRBV20-1,TGCAGTGCCACCCGACAGGGTGGTCAGGAGACCCAGTACTTC,CSATRQGGQETQYF
.,TRBJ2-2,many,TRBV7-7,TGTGCCAGCAGCTTAAGGCTACAGATAAACACCGGGGAGCTGTTTTTT,CASSLRLQINTGELFF
.,TRBJ2-1,many,TRBV12-3/TRBV12-4,TGTGCCAGCAGTACCGGACCCCCGGGTGTGGAGCAGTTCTTC,CASSTGPPGVEQFF
.,TRBJ2-3,many,TRBV7-2,TGTGCCAGCAGCTTAGGGTGGTCGGGAACCACAGATACGCAGTATTTT,CASSLGWSGTTDTQYF
TRBD1,TRBJ1-5,many,TRBV7-8,TGTGCCAGCAGCTTTTTGCCGACAGGGTTAACAGATACGCAGCATTTT,CASSFLPTGLTDTQHF
TRBD2,TRBJ2-2,many,TRBV7-2,TGTGCCAGCACCCCCGCGGGGACTAGCGGGAGAAGGGAGCTGTTTTTT,CASTPAGTSGRRELFF
.,TRBJ2-6,many,TRBV7-9,TGTGCCAGCAGCTTAGATGCCTCTGGGGCCAACGTCCTGACTTTC,CASSLDASGANVLTF